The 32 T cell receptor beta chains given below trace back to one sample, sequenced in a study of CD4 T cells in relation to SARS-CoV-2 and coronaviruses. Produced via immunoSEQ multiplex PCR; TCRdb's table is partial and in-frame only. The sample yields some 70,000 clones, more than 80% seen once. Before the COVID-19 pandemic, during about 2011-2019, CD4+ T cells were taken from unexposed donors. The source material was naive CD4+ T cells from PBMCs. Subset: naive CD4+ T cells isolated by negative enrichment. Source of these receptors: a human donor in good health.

CDR3: CASSEHYTGEETQYF. For the CDR3, the DNA is TGTGCCAGCAGTGAACATTACACAGGGGAAGAGACCCAGTACTTC. This chain connects TRBV6-1 to TRBJ2-5; 7 nucleotides align to TRBD1. The CDR3 has 15 amino acids. Looked up from germline, CDR1 is MNHNS and CDR2 is SASEGT. J gave up 3 bases and V 2 bases, and 6 bases lay outside the gene matches.

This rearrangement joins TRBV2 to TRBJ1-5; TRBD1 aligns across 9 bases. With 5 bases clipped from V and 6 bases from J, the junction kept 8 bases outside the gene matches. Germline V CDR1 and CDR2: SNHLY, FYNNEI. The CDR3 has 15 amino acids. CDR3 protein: CASSLGTGYGQPQHF. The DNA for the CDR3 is TGTGCCAGCAGTCTGGGGACAGGGTACGGTCAGCCCCAGCATTTT.

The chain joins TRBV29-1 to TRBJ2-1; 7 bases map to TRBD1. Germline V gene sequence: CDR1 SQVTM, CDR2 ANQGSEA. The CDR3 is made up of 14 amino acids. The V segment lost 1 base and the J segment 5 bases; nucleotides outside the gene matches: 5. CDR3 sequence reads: CSVEGATGDNEQFF. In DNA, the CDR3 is TGCAGCGTTGAAGGGGCCACAGGGGACAATGAGCAGTTCTTC.

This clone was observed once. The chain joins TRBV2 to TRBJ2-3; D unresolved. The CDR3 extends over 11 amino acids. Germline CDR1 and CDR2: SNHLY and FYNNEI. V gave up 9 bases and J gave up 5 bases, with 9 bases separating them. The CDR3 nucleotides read TGTGCCAGAGGCATATTAGATACGCAGTATTTT. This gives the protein CARGILDTQYF.

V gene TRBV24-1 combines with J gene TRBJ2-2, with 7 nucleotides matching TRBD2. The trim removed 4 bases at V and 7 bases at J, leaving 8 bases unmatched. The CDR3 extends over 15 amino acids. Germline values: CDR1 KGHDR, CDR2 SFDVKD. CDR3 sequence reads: CATSEPGLPGGELFF. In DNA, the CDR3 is TGTGCCACCAGTGAGCCGGGACTACCCGGCGGGGAGCTGTTTTTT.

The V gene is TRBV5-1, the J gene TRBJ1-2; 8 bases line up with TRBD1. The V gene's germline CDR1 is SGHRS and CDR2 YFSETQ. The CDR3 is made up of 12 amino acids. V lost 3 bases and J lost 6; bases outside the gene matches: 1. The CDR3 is CASSSTGDGYTF. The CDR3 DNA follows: TGCGCCAGCAGCTCGACAGGGGATGGCTACACCTTC.

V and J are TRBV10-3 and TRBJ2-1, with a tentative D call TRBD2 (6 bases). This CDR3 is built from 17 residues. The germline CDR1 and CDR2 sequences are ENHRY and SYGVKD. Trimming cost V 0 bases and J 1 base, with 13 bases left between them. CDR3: CAISESKRVDSYNEQFF. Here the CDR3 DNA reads TGTGCCATCAGTGAGTCTAAGCGGGTGGATTCCTACAATGAGCAGTTCTTC.

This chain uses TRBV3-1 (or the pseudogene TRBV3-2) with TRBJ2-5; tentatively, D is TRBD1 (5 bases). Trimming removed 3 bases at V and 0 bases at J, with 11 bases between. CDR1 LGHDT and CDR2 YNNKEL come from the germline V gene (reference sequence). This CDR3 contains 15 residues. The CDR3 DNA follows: TGTGCCAGCAGCCAGGGCACAGGCTACCAAGAGACCCAGTACTTC. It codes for CASSQGTGYQETQYF.

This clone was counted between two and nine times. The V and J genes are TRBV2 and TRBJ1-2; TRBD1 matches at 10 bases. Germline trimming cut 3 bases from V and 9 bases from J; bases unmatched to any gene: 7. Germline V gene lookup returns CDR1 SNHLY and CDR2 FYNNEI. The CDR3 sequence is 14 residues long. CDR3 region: CASSEVGTGVRYTF. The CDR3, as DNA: TGTGCCAGCAGTGAGGTCGGGACAGGGGTCCGCTACACCTTC.

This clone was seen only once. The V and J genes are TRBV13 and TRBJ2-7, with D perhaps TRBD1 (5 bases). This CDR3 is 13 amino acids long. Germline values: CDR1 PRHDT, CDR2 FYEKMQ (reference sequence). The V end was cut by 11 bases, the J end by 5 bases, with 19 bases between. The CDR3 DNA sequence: TGTGCCTCACGGGCCGTGCAGGGAAACGAGCAGTACTTC. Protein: CASRAVQGNEQYF.

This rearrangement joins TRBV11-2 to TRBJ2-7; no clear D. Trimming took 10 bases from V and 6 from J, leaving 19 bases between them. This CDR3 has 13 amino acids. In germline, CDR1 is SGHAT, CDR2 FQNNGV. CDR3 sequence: CATQLDPRREQYF. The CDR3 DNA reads TGTGCCACCCAACTTGACCCGCGGCGCGAGCAGTACTTC.

The CDR3 nucleotides are TGCGCCAGCAGCCAAGATATCGAGGGGGATGGCTACACCTTC. This sequence encodes CASSQDIEGDGYTF. V usage is TRBV4-3 and J usage is TRBJ1-2; a possible D gene is TRBD1 (6 bases). The CDR3 is 14 amino acids. The V gene lost 0 bases and the J gene lost 6 bases, with 11 bases spanning the gap. Germline V CDR1 and CDR2: LGHNA, YSLEER.

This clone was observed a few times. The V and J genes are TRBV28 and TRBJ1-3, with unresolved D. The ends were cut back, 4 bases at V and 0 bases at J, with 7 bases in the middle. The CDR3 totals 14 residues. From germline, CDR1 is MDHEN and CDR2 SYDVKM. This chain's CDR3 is CASSSRASGNTIYF. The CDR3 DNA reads TGTGCCAGCAGTTCAAGGGCCTCTGGAAACACCATATATTTT.

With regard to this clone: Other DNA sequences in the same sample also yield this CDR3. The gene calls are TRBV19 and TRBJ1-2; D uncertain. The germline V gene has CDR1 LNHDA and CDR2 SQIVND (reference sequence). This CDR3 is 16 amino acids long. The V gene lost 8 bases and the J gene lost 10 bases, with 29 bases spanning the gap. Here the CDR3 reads CASSKPSRNWVLAYTF. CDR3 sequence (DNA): TGTGCCAGTTCGAAGCCGTCTAGGAATTGGGTCTTGGCCTACACCTTC.

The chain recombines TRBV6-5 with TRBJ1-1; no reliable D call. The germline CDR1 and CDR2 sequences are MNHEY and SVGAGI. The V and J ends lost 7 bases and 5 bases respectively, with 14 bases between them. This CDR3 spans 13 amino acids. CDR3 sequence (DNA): TGTGCCAGCAACCCTAATGTGGATACTGAAGCTTTCTTT. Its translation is CASNPNVDTEAFF.

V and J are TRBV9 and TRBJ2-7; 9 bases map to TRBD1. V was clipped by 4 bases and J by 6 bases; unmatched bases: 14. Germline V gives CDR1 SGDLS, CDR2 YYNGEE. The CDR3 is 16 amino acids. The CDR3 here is CASSLIPGQGVGEQYF. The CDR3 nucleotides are TGTGCCAGCAGCTTAATACCGGGACAGGGCGTGGGCGAGCAGTACTTC.

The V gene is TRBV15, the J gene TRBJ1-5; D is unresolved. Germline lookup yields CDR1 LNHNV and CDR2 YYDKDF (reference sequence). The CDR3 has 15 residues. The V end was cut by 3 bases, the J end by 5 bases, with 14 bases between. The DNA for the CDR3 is TGTGCCACCAGCAGTGCCCCGGCCCTCGATCAGCCCCAGCATTTT. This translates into CATSSAPALDQPQHF.

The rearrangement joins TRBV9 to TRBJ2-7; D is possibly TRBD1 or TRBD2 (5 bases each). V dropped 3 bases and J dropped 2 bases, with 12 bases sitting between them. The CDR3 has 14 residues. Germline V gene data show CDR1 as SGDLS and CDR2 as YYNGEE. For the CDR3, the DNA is TGTGCCAGCAGCGCCCGGGACCTTACCTACGAGCAGTACTTC. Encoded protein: CASSARDLTYEQYF.

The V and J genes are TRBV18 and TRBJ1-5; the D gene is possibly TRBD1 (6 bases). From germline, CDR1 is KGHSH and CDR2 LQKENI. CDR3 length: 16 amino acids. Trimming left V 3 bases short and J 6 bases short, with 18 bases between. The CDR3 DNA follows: TGTGCCAGCTCACCCAGACAGGTACACGGTGGTCAGCCCCAGCATTTT. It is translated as CASSPRQVHGGQPQHF.

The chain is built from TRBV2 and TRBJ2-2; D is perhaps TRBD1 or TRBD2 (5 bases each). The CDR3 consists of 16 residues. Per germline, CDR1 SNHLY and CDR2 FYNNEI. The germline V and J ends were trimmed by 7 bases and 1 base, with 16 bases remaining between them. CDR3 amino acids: CASNPSGGLNTGELFF. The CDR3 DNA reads TGTGCCAGCAACCCTAGTGGGGGTTTGAACACCGGGGAGCTGTTTTTT.

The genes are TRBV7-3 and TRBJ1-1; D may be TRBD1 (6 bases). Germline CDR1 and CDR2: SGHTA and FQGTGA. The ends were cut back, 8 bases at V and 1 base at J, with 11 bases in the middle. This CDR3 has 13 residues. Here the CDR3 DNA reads TGTGCCAGCGCAAAACAGGGGAACACTGAAGCTTTCTTT. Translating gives CASAKQGNTEAFF.

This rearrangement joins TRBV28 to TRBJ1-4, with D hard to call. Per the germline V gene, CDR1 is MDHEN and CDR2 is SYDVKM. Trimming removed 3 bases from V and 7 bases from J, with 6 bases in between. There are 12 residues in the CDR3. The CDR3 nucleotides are TGTGCCAGCAGTTTGAACGGTGAAAAACTGTTTTTT. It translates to CASSLNGEKLFF.

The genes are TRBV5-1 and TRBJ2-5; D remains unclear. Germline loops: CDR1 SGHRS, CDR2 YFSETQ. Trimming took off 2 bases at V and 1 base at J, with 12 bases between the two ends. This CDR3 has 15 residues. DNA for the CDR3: TGCGCCAGCAGCTTAATCCCCGGGCGCCAAGAGACCCAGTACTTC. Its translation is CASSLIPGRQETQYF.

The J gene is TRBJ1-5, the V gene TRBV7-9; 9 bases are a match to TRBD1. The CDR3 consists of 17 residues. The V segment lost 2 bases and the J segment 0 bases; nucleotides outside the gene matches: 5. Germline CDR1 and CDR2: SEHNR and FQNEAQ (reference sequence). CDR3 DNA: TGTGCCAGCAGCTTAACCACGGGACAGGGTAGCAATCAGCCCCAGCATTTT. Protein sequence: CASSLTTGQGSNQPQHF. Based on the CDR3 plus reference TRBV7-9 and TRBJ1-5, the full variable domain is DTGVSQNPRHKITKRGQNVTFRCDPISEHNRLYWYRQTLGQGPEFLTYFQNEAQLEKSRLLSDRFSAERPKGSFSTLEIQRTEQGDSAMYLCASSLTTGQGSNQPQHFGDGTRLSIL.

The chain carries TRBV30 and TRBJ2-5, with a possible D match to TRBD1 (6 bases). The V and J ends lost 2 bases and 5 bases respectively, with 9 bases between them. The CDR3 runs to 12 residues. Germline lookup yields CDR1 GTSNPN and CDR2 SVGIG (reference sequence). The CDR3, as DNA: TGTGCCTGGAGTTTAAGGGGGGAGACCCAGTACTTC. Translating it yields CAWSLRGETQYF.

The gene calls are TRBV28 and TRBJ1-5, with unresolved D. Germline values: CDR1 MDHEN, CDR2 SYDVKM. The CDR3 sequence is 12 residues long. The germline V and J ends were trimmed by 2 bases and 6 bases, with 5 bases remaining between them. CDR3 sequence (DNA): TGTGCCAGCAGTTTAATTCTTCAGCCCCAGCATTTT. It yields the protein CASSLILQPQHF.

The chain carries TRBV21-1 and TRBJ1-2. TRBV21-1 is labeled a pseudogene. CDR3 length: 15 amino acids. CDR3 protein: CASSKAAWGSYGYTF. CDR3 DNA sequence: TGTGCCAGCAGCAAAGCGGCCTGGGGGTCCTATGGCTACACCTTC.

The CDR3 reads CASSFYYEQYF. DNA for the CDR3: TGTGCCAGCAGCTTTTACTACGAGCAGTACTTC. The V call is TRBV7-9, the J call TRBJ2-7; D gene unclear. This CDR3 has 11 residues. V lost 3 bases and J lost 3, with 3 bases in between. Germline values: CDR1 SEHNR, CDR2 FQNEAQ (reference sequence).

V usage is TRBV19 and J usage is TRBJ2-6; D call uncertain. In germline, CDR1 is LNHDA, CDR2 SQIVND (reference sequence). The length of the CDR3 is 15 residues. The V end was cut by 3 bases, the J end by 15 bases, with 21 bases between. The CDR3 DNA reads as TGTGCCAGTAGTATGGGCTCTCCCGACCTCTCAGACCTGACTTTC. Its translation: CASSMGSPDLSDLTF.

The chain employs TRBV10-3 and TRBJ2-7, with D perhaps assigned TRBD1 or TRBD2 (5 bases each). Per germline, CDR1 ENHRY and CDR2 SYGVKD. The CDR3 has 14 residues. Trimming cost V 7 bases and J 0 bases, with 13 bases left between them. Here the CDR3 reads CAITTGTASYEQYF. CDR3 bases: TGTGCCATCACTACCGGGACGGCCTCCTACGAGCAGTACTTC.

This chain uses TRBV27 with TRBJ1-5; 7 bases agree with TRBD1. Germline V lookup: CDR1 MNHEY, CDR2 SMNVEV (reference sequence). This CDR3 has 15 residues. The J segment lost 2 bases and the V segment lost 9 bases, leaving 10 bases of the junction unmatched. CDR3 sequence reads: CARTVRQGGNQPQHF. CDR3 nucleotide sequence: TGTGCCAGAACGGTGAGACAGGGAGGCAATCAGCCCCAGCATTTT.

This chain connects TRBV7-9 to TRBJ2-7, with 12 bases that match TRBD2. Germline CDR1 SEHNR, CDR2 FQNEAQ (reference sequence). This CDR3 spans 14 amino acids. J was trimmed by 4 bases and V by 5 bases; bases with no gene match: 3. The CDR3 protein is CASSQGLAGYEQYF. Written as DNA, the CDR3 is TGTGCCAGCAGCCAGGGACTAGCGGGTTACGAGCAGTACTTC.